This is a list of T cell receptor beta chains from one sample in a study of control samples from healthy donors and cancer patients. This table comes from immunoSEQ multiplex PCR, and its TCRdb copy is limited to in-frame clones, with some not included. The sample has approximately 150,000 clones, about nine tenths seen once. Sequenced input: blood. The receptors were sampled from a man younger than 40 in good health. Both conserved end residues are part of each CDR3. Each record gives: D gene, J gene, clone size, V gene, CDR3 DNA, CDR3 protein. The D gene is left open where the match is weak. Expanded clones are given a class, and other clones once, few, many or no size at all.

. | TRBJ2-1 | . | TRBV11-2 | TGTGCCAGCAGCTTAGATAGGGGGTACTACAATGAGCAGTTCTTC | CASSLDRGYYNEQFF
. | TRBJ2-7 | . | TRBV10-2 | TGCGCCAGCAGTGAGGTTAGCTCCTACGAGCAGTACTTC | CASSEVSSYEQYF
. | TRBJ1-5 | . | TRBV15 | TGTGCCACCAGCAGAGCAGAGTGGCTCGATCAGCCCCAGCATTTT | CATSRAEWLDQPQHF
TRBD1 | TRBJ2-7 | . | TRBV24-1 | TGTGCCACCAGTGATCCCTCCAGTAGACAGGGTAGAGACGAGCAGTACTTC | CATSDPSSRQGRDEQYF
. | TRBJ1-3 | . | TRBV5-1 | TGCGCCAGCAGCTTGGCACAGGCTGGAAACACCATATATTTT | CASSLAQAGNTIYF
. | TRBJ1-1 | . | TRBV11-2 | TGTGCCAGCAGCACCGGAAGGGAGATGAACACTGAAGCTTTCTTT | CASSTGREMNTEAFF
. | TRBJ1-4 | . | TRBV7-9 | TGTGCCAGCACCGATTCTGGGGGAGAGAGGGAAAAACTGTTTTTT | CASTDSGGEREKLFF
. | TRBJ1-2 | . | TRBV14 | TGTGCCAGCAGCCAATTATCGGGGGCGGAGTACTATGGCTACACCTTC | CASSQLSGAEYYGYTF
TRBD2 | TRBJ2-3 | few | TRBV27 | TGTGCCAGCAGGGCTACCGGGACTAGCGGGGGGAGCACAGATACGCAGTATTTT | CASRATGTSGGSTDTQYF
. | TRBJ2-1 | . | TRBV27 | TGTGCCAGCAGTCTTCCTAGGACAGCGTACAATGAGCAGTTCTTC | CASSLPRTAYNEQFF
. | TRBJ1-2 | . | TRBV9 | TGTGCCAGCAGCCCAGACACGGACGGCTACACCTTC | CASSPDTDGYTF
. | TRBJ1-2 | . | TRBV12-3/TRBV12-4 | TGTGCCAGCAGTGGGGGGCCTAACTATGGCTACACCTTC | CASSGGPNYGYTF
. | TRBJ1-4 | . | TRBV6-5 | TGTGCCAGCAGTTCGACAGGAATTAATGAAAAACTGTTTTTT | CASSSTGINEKLFF
TRBD1 | TRBJ1-2 | . | TRBV6-5 | TGTGCCAGCAACGACAGGGGAGGAAGCTATGGCTACACCTTC | CASNDRGGSYGYTF
. | TRBJ1-2 | once | TRBV6-1 | TGTGCCAGCAGTGAAGTGACTTCTAGTTATGGCTACACCTTC | CASSEVTSSYGYTF
TRBD1 | TRBJ2-1 | . | TRBV27 | TGTGCCAGCAGCAAATTATCGACGGACAGGGGGGTGGATGAGCAGTTCTTC | CASSKLSTDRGVDEQFF
TRBD1 | TRBJ2-1 | . | TRBV7-3 | TGTGCCAGCAGCCTGACAGGGGGCGGGAATGAGCAGTTCTTC | CASSLTGGGNEQFF